The 13 T cell receptor beta chains below were found in one sample sequenced in a study of blood T cell repertoires in COVID-19. Repertoires were generated with immunoSEQ multiplex PCR, while TCRdb's copy carries only in-frame clones and drops some. The sample consists of about 170,000 clones, 85% to 90% of them appearing once. The sequenced sample consisted of peripheral blood. The receptors stem from a man aged 18-30 years with active or convalescent COVID-19.

The rearrangement uses TRBV12-3 or TRBV12-4 and TRBJ2-7; TRBD2 is a possible D gene (5 bases). Trimming left V 6 bases short and J 2 bases short, with 8 bases between. The CDR3 runs to 12 residues. The CDR3 protein is CASSLGAYEQYV. The CDR3 DNA follows: TGTGCCAGCAGCCTCGGGGCCTACGAGCAGTACGTC.

This clone appeared a few times. V and J are TRBV7-9 and TRBJ1-1; D is ambiguous. Per germline, CDR1 SEHNR and CDR2 FQNEAQ (reference sequence). V lost 5 bases and J lost 1, with 8 bases in between. The CDR3 totals 13 residues. DNA for the CDR3: TGTGCCAGCAGCCGGGGAACGAACACTGAAGCTTTCTTT. Protein: CASSRGTNTEAFF. Filled out from reference TRBV7-9 and TRBJ1-1, the complete variable domain reads DTGVSQNPRHKITKRGQNVTFRCDPISEHNRLYWYRQTLGQGPEFLTYFQNEAQLEKSRLLSDRFSAERPKGSFSTLEIQRTEQGDSAMYLCASSRGTNTEAFFGQGTRLTVV.

This chain joins TRBV19 and TRBJ2-5; a possible D gene is TRBD1 (5 bases). Germline CDR1 and CDR2: LNHDA and SQIVND (reference sequence). The CDR3 consists of 17 residues. Trimming shortened V by 0 bases and J by 2 bases, and 16 bases separated the two germline ends. In nucleotides, the CDR3 is TGTGCCAGTAGTATAGACCCCCCGTATGGGGCGCAAGAGACCCAGTACTTC. Translated: CASSIDPPYGAQETQYF.

The table lists this clone with a count of one. J is TRBJ2-7 and V is TRBV5-5; 8 bases are a match to TRBD2. CDR1 is SGHKS and CDR2 is YYEKEE in the germline V gene (reference sequence). CDR3 length: 15 residues. V lost 6 bases and J lost 7; bases outside the gene matches: 15. The CDR3 sequence is CASTRDAGGLREQYF. Written as DNA, the CDR3 is TGTGCCAGCACCCGCGACGCGGGAGGACTGCGAGAGCAGTACTTC.

The chain joins TRBV15 to TRBJ1-2; D gene unclear. Germline loops: CDR1 LNHNV, CDR2 YYDKDF (reference sequence). With 3 bases removed from V and 4 bases from J, the gap between germline ends came to 15 bases. CDR3 length: 15 residues. CDR3 region: CATSSGQVKSYGYTF. CDR3 nucleotides: TGTGCCACCAGCAGTGGGCAGGTGAAAAGCTATGGCTACACCTTC.

The chain is built from TRBV7-6 and TRBJ2-1; TRBD2 matches 8 bases. V shed 5 bases and J 4 bases; nucleotides not matched to a gene: 7. Looked up from germline, CDR1 is SGHVS and CDR2 is FNYEAQ. CDR3 length equals 15 residues. This CDR3 is CASSRASGPYNEQFF. As DNA, the CDR3 is TGTGCCAGCAGCCGCGCTAGCGGGCCTTACAATGAGCAGTTCTTC.

This rearrangement joins TRBV27 to TRBJ2-2, with D perhaps TRBD1 (6 bases). Germline assignment: CDR1 MNHEY and CDR2 SMNVEV (reference sequence). V lost 6 bases and J 0 bases, leaving 11 bases between the germline ends. This CDR3 comprises 15 residues. The CDR3 DNA sequence: TGTGCCAGCAGGAGGGACACATCGAACACCGGGGAGCTGTTTTTT. It yields the protein CASRRDTSNTGELFF.

The chain links TRBV7-9 to TRBJ1-2, with a tentative D call TRBD1 (6 bases). The CDR3 is 15 amino acids. The V gene lost 5 bases and the J gene lost 0 bases, with 13 bases spanning the gap. The germline V gene has CDR1 SEHNR and CDR2 FQNEAQ (reference sequence). The DNA of the CDR3 is TGTGCCAGCAGCACCCGCAGGGGATCTAACTATGGCTACACCTTC. Protein product: CASSTRRGSNYGYTF. Full variable domain (rest looked up from reference TRBV7-9 and TRBJ1-2): DTGVSQNPRHKITKRGQNVTFRCDPISEHNRLYWYRQTLGQGPEFLTYFQNEAQLEKSRLLSDRFSAERPKGSFSTLEIQRTEQGDSAMYLCASSTRRGSNYGYTFGSGTRLTVV.

V gene TRBV5-4 combines with J gene TRBJ1-1, with D possibly being TRBD1 (5 bases). The germline gives CDR1 SGHNT, CDR2 YYREEE (reference sequence). V lost 4 bases and J 3 bases, leaving 16 bases between the germline ends. This CDR3 region has 15 residues. CDR3 sequence reads: CASSPGGFWDTEAFF. The CDR3 nucleotides are TGTGCCAGCAGCCCGGGGGGTTTTTGGGACACTGAAGCTTTCTTT.

This chain connects TRBV12-3 or TRBV12-4 to TRBJ1-5; tentatively, D is TRBD1 (5 bases). CDR3 length: 13 amino acids. Trimming shortened V by 7 bases and J by 9 bases, and 16 bases separated the two germline ends. The CDR3, as DNA: TGTGCCAGCACCTGGGGGGTGGATGCGCCCCAGCATTTT. Translating gives CASTWGVDAPQHF.

This chain connects TRBV3-1 (or the pseudogene TRBV3-2) to TRBJ2-3; TRBD2 aligns across 12 bases. The trim removed 5 bases at V and 7 bases at J, leaving 10 bases unmatched. The length of the CDR3 is 16 residues. Germline lookup yields CDR1 LGHDT and CDR2 YNNKEL (reference sequence). The CDR3 loop reads CASSWTSGVPRNTQYF. The CDR3 DNA reads TGTGCCAGCAGCTGGACTAGCGGGGTCCCCAGGAATACGCAGTATTTT.

V gene TRBV28 combines with J gene TRBJ2-7, with 7 bases matching TRBD1. Losses at the gene ends were 6 bases for V and 3 bases for J; bases not matched to a gene: 5. The CDR3 has 13 residues. CDR1 is MDHEN, CDR2 SYDVKM, per germline. CDR3 sequence (DNA): TGTGCCAGCAGACCGGGACAGTTCTACGAGCAGTACTTC. Translating gives CASRPGQFYEQYF.

The chain couples TRBV11-3 to TRBJ2-2; 8 positions match TRBD2. Trimming removed 3 bases from V and 1 base from J; junction bases left unmatched: 4. The CDR3 consists of 16 residues. The germline gives CDR1 SGHNT, CDR2 YENEEA. CDR3 in amino acids: CASSFPTSGNTGELFF. The CDR3 DNA reads as TGTGCCAGCAGCTTCCCCACTAGCGGGAACACCGGGGAGCTGTTTTTT.